What follows describes a single TCR beta chain. Its antigen is still unknown. Measured with immunoSEQ multiplex PCR; TCRdb has only the in-frame clones, and not every one. The sample carries 200,000 or so clones, 90% to 95% recorded once. The data were obtained in a study of T cell responses to AZD1222 COVID-19 vaccine. Study-wide results and limits: Donors in the cohort were predominantly white British and more often female, and clonal diversity was possibly underestimated. Once two AZD1222 doses were given, Spike-specific TCR breadth and depth went up. Of spike-specific TCRs, nearly half reportedly target regions left unmutated in variants.

Between the trimmed V and J ends, which lost 3 bases and 1 base, there was a span of 9 bases. The length of the CDR3 is 14 residues. Germline CDR1 reads SGHAT; CDR2 reads FQNNGV. The chain carries TRBV11-2 and TRBJ2-5; D may correspond to TRBD1 or TRBD2 (6 bases each). Specimen: peripheral blood, collected on day 0 of AZD1222 vaccination. This TCR came from an adult in good health. The CDR3 spells CASSFGGPQETQYF. In DNA form, the CDR3 reads TGTGCCAGCAGCTTCGGGGGCCCCCAAGAGACCCAGTACTTC.